The TCR beta chain described here comes from a study of blood T cell repertoires in COVID-19. Study overall: There were acute and convalescent COVID-19 samples, and they came from the United States, Italy and Spain. T cells, B-cell-depleted T cells, or PBMCs supplied cDNA or gDNA.

Study processing details: Estimation of nucleated cell counts relied on the amplification of reference gene primers. Generated by immunoSEQ multiplex PCR, the TCRdb table keeps only in-frame clones and is missing some. The V and J calls and clone size come from that table; D and trimming were worked out from the DNA. The table has hundreds of thousands of clones, around four fifths seen once. Germline CDR1 and CDR2: LNHDA and SQIVND (reference sequence). CDR3 size: 14 residues. V trimming: 5 bases; J trimming: 5 bases; junction bases outside the gene matches: 8. This receptor was identified in an elderly woman with active or convalescent COVID-19. Specimen: peripheral blood. The V and J genes are TRBV19 and TRBJ2-5, with 7 bases fitting TRBD2. CDR3 nucleotides: TGTGCCAGTAGTGCGACTAGCCCCGGGGAGACCCAGTACTTC. It specifies CASSATSPGETQYF.